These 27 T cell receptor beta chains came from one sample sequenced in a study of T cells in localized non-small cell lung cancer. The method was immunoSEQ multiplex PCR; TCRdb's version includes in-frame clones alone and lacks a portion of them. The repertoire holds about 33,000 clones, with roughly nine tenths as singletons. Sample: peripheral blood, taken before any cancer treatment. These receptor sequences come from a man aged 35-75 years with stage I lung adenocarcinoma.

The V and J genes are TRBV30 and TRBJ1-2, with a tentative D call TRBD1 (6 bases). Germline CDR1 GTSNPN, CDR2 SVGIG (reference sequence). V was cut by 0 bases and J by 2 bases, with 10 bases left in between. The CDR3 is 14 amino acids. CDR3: CAWSVNRVNYGYTF. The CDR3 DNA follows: TGTGCCTGGAGTGTAAACAGGGTCAACTATGGCTACACCTTC.

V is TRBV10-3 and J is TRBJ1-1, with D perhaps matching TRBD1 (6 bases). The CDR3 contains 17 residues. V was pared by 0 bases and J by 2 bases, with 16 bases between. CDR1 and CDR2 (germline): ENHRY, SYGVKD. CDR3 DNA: TGTGCCATCAGTGAGTCGTGGGGTAGGGGGGGAAACACTGAAGCTTTCTTT. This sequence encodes CAISESWGRGGNTEAFF.

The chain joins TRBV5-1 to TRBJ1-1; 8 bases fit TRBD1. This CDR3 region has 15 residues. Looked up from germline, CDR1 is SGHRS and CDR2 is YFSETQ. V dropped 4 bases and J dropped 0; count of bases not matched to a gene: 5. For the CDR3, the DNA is TGCGCCAGCAGCCACGGACAGGGATTGAACACTGAAGCTTTCTTT. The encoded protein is CASSHGQGLNTEAFF.

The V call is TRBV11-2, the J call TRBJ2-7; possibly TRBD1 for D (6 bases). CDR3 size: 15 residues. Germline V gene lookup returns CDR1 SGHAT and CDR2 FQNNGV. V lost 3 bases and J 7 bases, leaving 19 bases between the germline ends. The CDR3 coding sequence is TGTGCCAGCAGCTTTCAAACAGGGTGGGCGTCAGAGCAGTACTTC. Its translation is CASSFQTGWASEQYF.

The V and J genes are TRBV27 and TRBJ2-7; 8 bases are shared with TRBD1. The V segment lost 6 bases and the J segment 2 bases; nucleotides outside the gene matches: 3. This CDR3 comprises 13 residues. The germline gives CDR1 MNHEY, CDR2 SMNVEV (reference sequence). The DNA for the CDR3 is TGTGCCAGCAGGTTGGACAGGGCCTACGAGCAGTACTTC. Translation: CASRLDRAYEQYF.

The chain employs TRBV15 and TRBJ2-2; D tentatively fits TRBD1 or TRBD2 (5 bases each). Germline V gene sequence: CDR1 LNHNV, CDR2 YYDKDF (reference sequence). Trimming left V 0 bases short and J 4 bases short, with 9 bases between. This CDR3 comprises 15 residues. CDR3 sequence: CATSRELRGTGELFF. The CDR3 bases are TGTGCCACCAGCAGAGAGTTGAGGGGCACCGGGGAGCTGTTTTTT.

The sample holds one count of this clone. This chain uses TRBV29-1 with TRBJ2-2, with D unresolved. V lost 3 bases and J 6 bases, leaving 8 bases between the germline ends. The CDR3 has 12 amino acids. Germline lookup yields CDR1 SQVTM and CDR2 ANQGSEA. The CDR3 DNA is TGCAGCGTTGACGATCCCTCCGGGGAGCTGTTTTTT. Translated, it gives CSVDDPSGELFF.

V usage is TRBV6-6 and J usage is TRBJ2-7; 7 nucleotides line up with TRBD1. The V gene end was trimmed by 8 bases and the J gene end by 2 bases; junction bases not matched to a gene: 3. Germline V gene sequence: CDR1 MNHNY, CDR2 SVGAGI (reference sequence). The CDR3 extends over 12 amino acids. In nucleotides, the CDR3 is TGTGCCAGCCGACAGGGCCCCTACGAGCAGTACTTC. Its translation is CASRQGPYEQYF.

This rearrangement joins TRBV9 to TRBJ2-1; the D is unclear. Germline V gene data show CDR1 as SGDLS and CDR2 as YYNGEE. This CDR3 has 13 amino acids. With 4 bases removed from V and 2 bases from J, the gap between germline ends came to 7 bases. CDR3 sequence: CASSPAPYNEQFF. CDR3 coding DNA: TGTGCCAGCAGCCCTGCCCCCTACAATGAGCAGTTCTTC. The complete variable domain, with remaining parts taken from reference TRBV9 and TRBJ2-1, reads DSGVTQTPKHLITATGQRVTLRCSPRSGDLSVYWYQQSLDQGLQFLIQYYNGEERAKGNILERFSAQQFPDLHSELNLSSLELGDSALYFCASSPAPYNEQFFGPGTRLTVL.

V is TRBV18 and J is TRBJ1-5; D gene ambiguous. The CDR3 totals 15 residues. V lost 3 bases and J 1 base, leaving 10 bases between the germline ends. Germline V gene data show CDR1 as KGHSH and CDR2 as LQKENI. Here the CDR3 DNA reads TGTGCCAGCTCACCGTCGACTGACAGCAATCAGCCCCAGCATTTT. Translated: CASSPSTDSNQPQHF.

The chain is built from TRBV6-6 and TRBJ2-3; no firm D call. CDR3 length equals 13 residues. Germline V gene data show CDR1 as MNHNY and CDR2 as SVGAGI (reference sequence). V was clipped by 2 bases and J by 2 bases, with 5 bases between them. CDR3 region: CASSYDHTDTQYF. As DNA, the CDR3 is TGTGCCAGCAGTTACGACCACACAGATACGCAGTATTTT.

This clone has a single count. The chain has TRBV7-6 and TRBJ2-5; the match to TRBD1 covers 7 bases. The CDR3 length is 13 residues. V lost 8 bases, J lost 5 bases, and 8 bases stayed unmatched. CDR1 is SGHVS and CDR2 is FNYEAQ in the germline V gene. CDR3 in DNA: TGTGCCAGCTCGGACAGGCTCGAGGAGACCCAGTACTTC. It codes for CASSDRLEETQYF.

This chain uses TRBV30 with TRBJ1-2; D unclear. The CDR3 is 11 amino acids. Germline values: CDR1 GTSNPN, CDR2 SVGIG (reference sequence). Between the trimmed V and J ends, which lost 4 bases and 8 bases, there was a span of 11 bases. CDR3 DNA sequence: TGTGCCTGGACCCCACTAGTCGGCTACACCTTC. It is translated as CAWTPLVGYTF. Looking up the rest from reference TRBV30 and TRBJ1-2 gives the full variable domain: SQTIHQWPATLVQPVGSPLSLECTVEGTSNPNLYWYRQAAGRGLQLLFYSVGIGQISSEVPQNLSASRPQDRQFILSSKKLLLSDSGFYLCAWTPLVGYTFGSGTRLTVV.

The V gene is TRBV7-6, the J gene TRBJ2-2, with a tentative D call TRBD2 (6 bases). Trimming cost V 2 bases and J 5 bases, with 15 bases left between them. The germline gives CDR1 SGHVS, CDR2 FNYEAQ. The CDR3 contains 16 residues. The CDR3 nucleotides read TGTGCCAGCAGCTTAATCGGGACTCCTGCAACCGGGGAGCTGTTTTTT. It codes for CASSLIGTPATGELFF.

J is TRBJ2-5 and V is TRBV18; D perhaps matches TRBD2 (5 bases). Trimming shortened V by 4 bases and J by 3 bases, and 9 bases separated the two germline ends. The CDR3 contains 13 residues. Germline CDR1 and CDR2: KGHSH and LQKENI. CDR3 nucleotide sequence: TGTGCCAGCTCACAACGGGGAGAAGAGACCCAGTACTTC. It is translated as CASSQRGEETQYF.

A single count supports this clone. CDR3 nucleotides: TGTGCTAGTACCCCCGGGACAGCCTATGGCTACACCTTC. Protein sequence: CASTPGTAYGYTF. The chain is built from TRBV12-5 and TRBJ1-2; 7 bases fit TRBD1. V shed 8 bases and J 4 bases; nucleotides not matched to a gene: 7. CDR3 length: 13 residues. CDR1 LGHNT and CDR2 FRNRAP come from the germline V gene. The variable domain in full, with the rest retrieved from reference TRBV12-5 and TRBJ1-2, is DARVTQTPRHKVTEMGQEVTMRCQPILGHNTVFWYRQTMMQGLELLAYFRNRAPLDDSGMPKDRFSAEMPDATLATLKIQPSEPRDSAVYFCASTPGTAYGYTFGSGTRLTVV.

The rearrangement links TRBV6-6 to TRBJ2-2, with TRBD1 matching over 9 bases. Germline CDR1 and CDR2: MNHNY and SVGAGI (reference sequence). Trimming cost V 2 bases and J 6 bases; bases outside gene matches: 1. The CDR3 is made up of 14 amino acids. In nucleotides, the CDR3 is TGTGCCAGCAGTTACGGACAGGGGCCCGGGGAGCTGTTTTTT. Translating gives CASSYGQGPGELFF.

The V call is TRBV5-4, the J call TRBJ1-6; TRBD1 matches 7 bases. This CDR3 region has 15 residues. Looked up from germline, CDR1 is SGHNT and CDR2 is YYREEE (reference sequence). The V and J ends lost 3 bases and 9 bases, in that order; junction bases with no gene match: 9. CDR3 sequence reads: CASSSAGQLLSPLHF. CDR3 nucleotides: TGTGCCAGCAGCTCAGCGGGACAGCTCCTTTCACCCCTCCACTTT.

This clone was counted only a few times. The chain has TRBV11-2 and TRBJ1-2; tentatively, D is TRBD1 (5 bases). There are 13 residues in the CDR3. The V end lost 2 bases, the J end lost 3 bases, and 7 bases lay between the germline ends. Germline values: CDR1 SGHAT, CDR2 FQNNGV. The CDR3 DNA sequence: TGTGCCAGCAGCTTATCCAGGGACTATGGCTACACCTTC. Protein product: CASSLSRDYGYTF.

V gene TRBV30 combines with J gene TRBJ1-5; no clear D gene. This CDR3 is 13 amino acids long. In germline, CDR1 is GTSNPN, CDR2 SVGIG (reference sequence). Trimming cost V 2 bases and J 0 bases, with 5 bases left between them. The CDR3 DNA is TGTGCCTGGAGTCATACTAGCAATCAGCCCCAGCATTTT. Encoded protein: CAWSHTSNQPQHF.

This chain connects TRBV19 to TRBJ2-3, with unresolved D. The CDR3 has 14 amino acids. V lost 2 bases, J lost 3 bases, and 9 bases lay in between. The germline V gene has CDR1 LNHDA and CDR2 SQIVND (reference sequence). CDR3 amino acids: CASSISVLTDTQYF. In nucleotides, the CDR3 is TGTGCCAGTAGTATATCCGTCCTTACAGATACGCAGTATTTT.

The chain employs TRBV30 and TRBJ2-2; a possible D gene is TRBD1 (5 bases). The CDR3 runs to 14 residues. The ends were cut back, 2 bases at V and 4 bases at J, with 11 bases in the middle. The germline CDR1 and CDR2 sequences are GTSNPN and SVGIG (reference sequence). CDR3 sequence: CAWSRTGITGELFF. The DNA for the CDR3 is TGTGCCTGGAGTCGAACAGGCATCACCGGGGAGCTGTTTTTT.

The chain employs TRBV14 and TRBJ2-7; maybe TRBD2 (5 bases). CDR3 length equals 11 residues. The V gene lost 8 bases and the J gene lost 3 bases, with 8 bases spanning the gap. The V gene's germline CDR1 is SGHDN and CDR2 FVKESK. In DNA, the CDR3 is TGTGCCAGCGGAGGCAGCTACGAGCAGTACTTC. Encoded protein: CASGGSYEQYF.

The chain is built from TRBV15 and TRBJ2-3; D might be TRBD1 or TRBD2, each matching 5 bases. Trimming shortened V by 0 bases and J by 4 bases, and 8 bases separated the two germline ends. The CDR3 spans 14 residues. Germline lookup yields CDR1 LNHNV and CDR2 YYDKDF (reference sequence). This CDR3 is CATSRDLGADTQYF. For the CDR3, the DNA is TGTGCCACCAGCAGAGATCTGGGGGCAGATACGCAGTATTTT.

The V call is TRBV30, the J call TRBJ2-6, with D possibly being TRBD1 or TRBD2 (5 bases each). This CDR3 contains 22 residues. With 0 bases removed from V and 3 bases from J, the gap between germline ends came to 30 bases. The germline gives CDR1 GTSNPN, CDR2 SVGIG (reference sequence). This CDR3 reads CAWSVLKGRQRNSRLGANVLTF. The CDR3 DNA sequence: TGTGCCTGGAGTGTACTAAAGGGACGGCAACGGAACTCTAGGCTTGGGGCCAACGTCCTGACTTTC. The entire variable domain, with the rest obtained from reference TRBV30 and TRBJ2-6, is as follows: SQTIHQWPATLVQPVGSPLSLECTVEGTSNPNLYWYRQAAGRGLQLLFYSVGIGQISSEVPQNLSASRPQDRQFILSSKKLLLSDSGFYLCAWSVLKGRQRNSRLGANVLTFGAGSRLTVL.

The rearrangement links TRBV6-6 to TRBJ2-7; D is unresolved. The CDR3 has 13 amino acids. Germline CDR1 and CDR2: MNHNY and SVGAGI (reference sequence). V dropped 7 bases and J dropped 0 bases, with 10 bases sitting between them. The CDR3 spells CASMGASSYEQYF. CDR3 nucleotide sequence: TGTGCCAGCATGGGCGCGAGCTCCTACGAGCAGTACTTC.

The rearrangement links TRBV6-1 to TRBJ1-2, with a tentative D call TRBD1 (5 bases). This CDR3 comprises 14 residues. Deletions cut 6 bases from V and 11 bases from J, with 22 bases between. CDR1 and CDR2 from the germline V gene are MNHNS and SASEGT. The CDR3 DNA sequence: TGTGCCAGCAGCCATACAGGTTTTCTCGCCGTTTACACCTTC. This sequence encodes CASSHTGFLAVYTF.